These 28 T cell receptor beta chains came from one sample sequenced in a study of T-cell reconstitution after alpha-beta-depleted transplantation in children. Preparation of the TCRbeta library was carried out with unique molecular identifiers. Each CDR3 protein gets one entry after TCRdb re-called the PCR reads with MiXCR. The repertoire holds 480,000 or so distinct CDR3 sequences, with roughly 10% as singletons. The sample consisted of PBMCs, taken before TCRalphabeta/CD19-depleted stem cell transplant. The receptors here all came from a child aged 2-15 years with inherited bone marrow failure, due to receive a stem cell transplant.

This clonotype has a handful of counts. The J gene is TRBJ2-5, the V gene TRBV7-9, with unresolved D. Trimming took off 0 bases at V and 9 bases at J, with 11 bases between the two ends. The CDR3 runs 13 residues. Germline assignment: CDR1 SEHNR and CDR2 FQNEAQ (reference sequence). This CDR3 is CASSLALEVAQYF. The CDR3 nucleotides are TGTGCCAGCAGCTTAGCTCTGGAAGTGGCCCAGTACTTC.

This clonotype occurred many times. The chain recombines TRBV5-1 with TRBJ2-3, with 7 nucleotides matching TRBD2. CDR3 size: 15 residues. Germline V gene sequence: CDR1 SGHRS, CDR2 YFSETQ. With V trimmed by 5 bases and J by 1 base, 7 bases remained unmatched. CDR3 coding DNA: TGCGCCAGCAGGGGGGACTACACTCGCACAGATACGCAGTATTTT. It encodes CASRGDYTRTDTQYF.

This clonotype was recorded many times. The V and J genes are TRBV18 and TRBJ2-4, with D perhaps matching TRBD1 or TRBD2 (5 bases each). Germline V gene data show CDR1 as KGHSH and CDR2 as LQKENI. V lost 2 bases and J 0 bases, leaving 11 bases between the germline ends. CDR3 size: 16 residues. CDR3 bases: TGTGCCAGCTCACCAGTTGGGGCGGGAGCCAAAAACATTCAGTACTTC. This sequence encodes CASSPVGAGAKNIQYF.

This clonotype appeared many times. The J gene is TRBJ2-3, the V gene TRBV20-1; perhaps D is TRBD1 or TRBD2 (6 bases each). Germline V lookup: CDR1 DFQATT, CDR2 SNEGSKA (reference sequence). The ends were cut back, 0 bases at V and 2 bases at J, with 21 bases in the middle. The CDR3 sequence is 18 residues long. The CDR3 coding sequence is TGCAGTGCTAGAGATCCCGCAGGGGCGGGAACGAACACAGATACGCAGTATTTT. Protein: CSARDPAGAGTNTDTQYF.

Concerning this clonotype: A much more abundant neighbour one base away suggests this may be a read error. The V gene is TRBV27, the J gene TRBJ1-2, with no clear D. With 5 bases removed from V and 3 bases from J, the gap between germline ends came to 13 bases. There are 14 residues in the CDR3. Germline V gene lookup returns CDR1 MNHEY and CDR2 SMNVEV (reference sequence). The CDR3 sequence: CASSLRPEDYGYTF. The CDR3 DNA follows: TGTGCCAGCAGTCTCCGCCCGGAAGACTATGGCTACACCTTC.

J is TRBJ2-7 and V is TRBV27; 11 bases fit TRBD2. The trim removed 8 bases at V and 2 bases at J, leaving 8 bases unmatched. The germline V gene has CDR1 MNHEY and CDR2 SMNVEV (reference sequence). CDR3 length equals 15 residues. CDR3: CASGMPGLAAYEQYF. The CDR3 DNA follows: TGTGCCAGCGGGATGCCGGGACTAGCGGCCTACGAGCAGTACTTC.

This clonotype was seen ten or more times. CDR3 nucleotide sequence: TGCGCCAGCAGCTTGGACCCAGTGGGGGCCGGGGAGCTGTTTTTT. The encoded protein is CASSLDPVGAGELFF. The V and J genes are TRBV5-1 and TRBJ2-2; D possibly uses TRBD1 or TRBD2 (5 bases each). Germline CDR1 SGHRS, CDR2 YFSETQ. V lost 0 bases and J 6 bases, leaving 12 bases between the germline ends. This CDR3 has 15 residues.

V gene TRBV20-1 combines with J gene TRBJ2-7; 8 positions match TRBD2. Germline V gene data show CDR1 as DFQATT and CDR2 as SNEGSKA (reference sequence). The CDR3 runs 13 residues. V was clipped by 2 bases and J by 7 bases; unmatched bases: 7. As DNA, the CDR3 is TGCAGTGCTAGAAAAGCGGGAGTGGGGGAGCAGTACTTC. Amino acid sequence: CSARKAGVGEQYF.

This clonotype was counted only a few times. The chain recombines TRBV7-9 with TRBJ2-6, with 10 positions matching TRBD1. This CDR3 spans 16 amino acids. Trimming took 11 bases from V and 2 from J; bases not matched to a gene: 9. Germline lookup yields CDR1 SEHNR and CDR2 FQNEAQ (reference sequence). The CDR3 protein is CAEPGTGAAGANVLTF. CDR3 in DNA: TGTGCCGAGCCTGGGACAGGGGCGGCTGGGGCCAACGTCCTGACTTTC.

This clonotype was found many times. The CDR3 is CASSLSEGELFF. CDR3 DNA: TGTGCCAGCAGCTTAAGTGAGGGGGAGCTGTTTTTT. V usage is TRBV11-2 and J usage is TRBJ2-2; D gene uncertain. CDR3 length equals 12 residues. Germline CDR1 SGHAT, CDR2 FQNNGV. Trimming shortened V by 2 bases and J by 8 bases, and 6 bases separated the two germline ends.

This clonotype occurred many times. CDR3 region: CASSKTSGREIHASTSTDTQYF. The CDR3 region has the DNA TGTGCCAGCAGCAAAACTAGCGGGAGAGAGATACACGCATCCACAAGCACAGATACGCAGTATTTT. The chain recombines TRBV21-1 with TRBJ2-3; the table's TRBD2 call for D was not verified on the DNA. TRBV21-1 constitutes a pseudogene. The CDR3 is made up of 22 amino acids.

This clonotype occurred many times. The chain is built from TRBV4-3 and TRBJ1-2; the match to TRBD1 covers 7 bases. CDR1 and CDR2 from the germline V gene are LGHNA and YSLEER. The CDR3 covers 12 residues. V shed 1 base, J shed 8 bases, and the junction held 1 base outside the gene matches. CDR3 protein: CASSQGQGGYTF. The CDR3 DNA sequence: TGCGCCAGCAGCCAAGGACAGGGCGGCTACACCTTC.

This clonotype came up many times. The chain has TRBV27 and TRBJ2-1; 7 positions agree with TRBD2. Germline V gene sequence: CDR1 MNHEY, CDR2 SMNVEV (reference sequence). Trimming removed 6 bases from V and 10 bases from J; junction bases left unmatched: 6. The CDR3 has 12 amino acids. In DNA, the CDR3 is TGTGCCAGCAGCTTCTATAGCGGGGAGCAGTTCTTC. Its protein is CASSFYSGEQFF.

The rearrangement uses TRBV3-1 and TRBJ2-1, with D possibly matching TRBD1 (5 bases). This CDR3 is 18 amino acids long. The V gene's germline CDR1 is LGHDT and CDR2 YNNKEL (reference sequence). V dropped 3 bases and J dropped 0 bases, with 18 bases sitting between them. This CDR3 is CASSHAVRVISSYNEQFF. The CDR3 region has the DNA TGTGCCAGCAGCCATGCGGTCAGGGTTATTAGCTCCTACAATGAGCAGTTCTTC.

At least ten counts were recorded for this clonotype. The chain employs TRBV7-2 and TRBJ1-1; D is unclear. This CDR3 is 15 amino acids long. The V gene's germline CDR1 is SGHTA and CDR2 FQGNSA. V was shortened by 1 base and J by 1 base, with 10 bases between the two germline ends. CDR3 nucleotides: TGTGCCAGCAGCTTAGGTTCCGGCGGGAACACTGAAGCTTTCTTT. Its translation is CASSLGSGGNTEAFF.

On this clonotype itself: Being one base from a much bigger clone, this may be a read error. V usage is TRBV7-9 and J usage is TRBJ2-1; the D gene is possibly TRBD1 (6 bases). Germline CDR1 is SEHNR and CDR2 is FQNEAQ (reference sequence). The CDR3 contains 14 residues. Trimming left V 5 bases short and J 9 bases short, with 17 bases between. This CDR3 reads CASSGEIKGGEQFF. CDR3 nucleotide sequence: TGTGCCAGCAGCGGGGAGATAAAAGGGGGTGAGCAGTTCTTC. Full variable domain (rest looked up from reference TRBV7-9 and TRBJ2-1): DTGVSQNPRHKITKRGQNVTFRCDPISEHNRLYWYRQTLGQGPEFLTYFQNEAQLEKSRLLSDRFSAERPKGSFSTLEIQRTEQGDSAMYLCASSGEIKGGEQFFGPGTRLTVL.

This clonotype was recorded at least ten times. The chain recombines TRBV7-2 with TRBJ2-2, with D tentatively TRBD2 (6 bases). V dropped 1 base and J dropped 0 bases, with 9 bases sitting between them. Germline V gives CDR1 SGHTA, CDR2 FQGNSA. The CDR3 is 16 residues long. Here the CDR3 DNA reads TGTGCCAGCAGCTTAGGGGGACTGACGAACACCGGGGAGCTGTTTTTT. It encodes CASSLGGLTNTGELFF.

This clonotype was detected ten times or more. The CDR3 sequence is CASSPFGLAGINEQYF. Here the CDR3 DNA reads TGTGCCAGCAGTCCATTCGGACTAGCGGGAATCAACGAGCAGTACTTC. The chain carries TRBV27 and TRBJ2-7; the match to TRBD2 covers 12 bases. The CDR3 length is 16 residues. CDR1 is MNHEY and CDR2 is SMNVEV in the germline V gene (reference sequence). J was trimmed by 5 bases and V by 5 bases; bases with no gene match: 10.

This clonotype was counted a few times. The chain carries TRBV29-1 and TRBJ2-3; 9 nucleotides agree with TRBD2. Germline loops: CDR1 SQVTM, CDR2 ANQGSEA. J was trimmed by 5 bases and V by 8 bases; bases with no gene match: 11. This CDR3 comprises 14 residues. CDR3 nucleotides: TGCAGCCCTAAGTTAGCGGGAGCTGGAGATACGCAGTATTTT. Translation gives CSPKLAGAGDTQYF.

This clonotype was detected many times. V and J are TRBV29-1 and TRBJ2-5, with D unresolved. CDR3 size: 13 residues. V lost 6 bases, J lost 1 base, and 12 bases lay in between. CDR1 and CDR2 (germline): SQVTM, ANQGSEA. CDR3 residues: CSVASRLQETQYF. CDR3 coding DNA: TGCAGCGTCGCTTCCAGGCTCCAAGAGACCCAGTACTTC.

There are many counts of this clonotype. The genes are TRBV27 and TRBJ2-2; 11 bases line up with TRBD2. Germline V gene data show CDR1 as MNHEY and CDR2 as SMNVEV (reference sequence). CDR3 length equals 14 residues. The J segment lost 5 bases and the V segment lost 6 bases, leaving 2 bases of the junction unmatched. CDR3 residues: CASSRTSGTGELFF. CDR3 DNA sequence: TGTGCCAGCAGCCGGACTAGCGGGACCGGGGAGCTGTTTTTT.

This clonotype was seen repeatedly, ten times or more. V gene TRBV4-3 combines with J gene TRBJ2-1; 9 nucleotides align to TRBD2. The V gene's germline CDR1 is LGHNA and CDR2 YSLEER. V gave up 2 bases and J gave up 1 base; unmatched junction bases: 6. CDR3 length equals 17 residues. CDR3 in amino acids: CASSQKRSGGSYNEQFF. CDR3 nucleotides: TGCGCCAGCAGCCAAAAACGTAGCGGGGGTTCCTACAATGAGCAGTTCTTC.

There are many counts of this clonotype. V gene TRBV7-9 combines with J gene TRBJ2-2, with D possibly matching TRBD2 (6 bases). The ends were cut back, 5 bases at V and 1 base at J, with 14 bases in the middle. This CDR3 contains 16 residues. Germline CDR1 SEHNR, CDR2 FQNEAQ (reference sequence). CDR3 sequence: CASSPRVAENTGELFF. Written as DNA, the CDR3 is TGTGCCAGCAGCCCCCGGGTAGCGGAGAACACCGGGGAGCTGTTTTTT. The variable domain in full, completed from reference TRBV7-9 and TRBJ2-2, reads DTGVSQNPRHKITKRGQNVTFRCDPISEHNRLYWYRQTLGQGPEFLTYFQNEAQLEKSRLLSDRFSAERPKGSFSTLEIQRTEQGDSAMYLCASSPRVAENTGELFFGEGSRLTVL.

The table lists this clonotype with many counts. J is TRBJ2-7 and V is TRBV12-3 or TRBV12-4; D is ambiguous. CDR3 length: 13 residues. Trimming removed 6 bases at V and 5 bases at J, with 14 bases between. CDR3 sequence (DNA): TGTGCCAGCAGAGATGGAATAAACCACGAGCAGTACTTC. It specifies CASRDGINHEQYF.

The table lists this clonotype with many counts. The chain combines TRBV15 with TRBJ1-1; TRBD1 is a possible D gene (5 bases). V shed 0 bases and J shed 8 bases, with 10 bases lying between them. This CDR3 spans 13 amino acids. CDR1 is LNHNV, CDR2 YYDKDF, per germline (reference sequence). Here the CDR3 reads CATSRDMGGEAFF. The CDR3 nucleotides are TGTGCCACCAGCAGAGATATGGGGGGAGAAGCTTTCTTT.

This clonotype was picked up many times. V gene TRBV3-1 combines with J gene TRBJ2-3; TRBD2 agrees at 11 bases. J was trimmed by 6 bases and V by 4 bases; bases with no gene match: 15. The CDR3 contains 18 residues. From germline, CDR1 is LGHDT and CDR2 YNNKEL (reference sequence). The CDR3 sequence: CASSPLRPSSGRPDTQYF. In nucleotides, the CDR3 is TGTGCCAGCAGCCCCTTACGTCCCTCTAGCGGGAGGCCGGATACGCAGTATTTT.

A remark on this clonotype: This may stem from a read error, because a much larger clone lies one nucleotide away. The genes are TRBV12-3 or TRBV12-4 and TRBJ1-1, with no clear D. The CDR3 runs 16 residues. Trimming stripped 9 bases from V and 5 bases from J, with 25 bases between. CDR3 sequence: CARYPQFAWPGTEAFF. The CDR3 DNA is TGTGCCAGGTATCCCCAGTTTGCCTGGCCGGGGACTGAAGCTTTCTTT.

This clonotype was counted many times. The chain couples TRBV11-2 to TRBJ2-5, with D perhaps matching TRBD2 (6 bases). The length of the CDR3 is 13 residues. Looked up from germline, CDR1 is SGHAT and CDR2 is FQNNGV. V was clipped by 7 bases and J by 3 bases, with 12 bases between them. The CDR3 loop is CASIHGGEETQYF. As DNA, the CDR3 is TGTGCCAGCATCCACGGGGGAGAAGAGACCCAGTACTTC. The entire variable domain, with the rest obtained from reference TRBV11-2 and TRBJ2-5, is as follows: EAGVAQSPRYKIIEKRQSVAFWCNPISGHATLYWYQQILGQGPKLLIQFQNNGVVDDSQLPKDRFSAERLKGVDSTLKIQPAKLEDSAVYLCASIHGGEETQYFGPGTRLLVL.